The clone carrying this TCR beta chain was counted once. CDR3 size: 14 residues. The ends were cut back, 7 bases at V and 1 base at J, with 14 bases in the middle. CDR1 SGHRS and CDR2 YFSETQ come from the germline V gene. This entry belongs to a study of CDR3 diversity in severe acne. TCRdb used MiXCR to reprocess the PCR reads, holding one entry per CDR3 protein. The sample yields under 100,000 distinct CDR3 sequences, over 45% seen once. Source material: blood. This receptor was taken from a male donor in good health, serving as a control. The rearrangement joins TRBV5-1 to TRBJ1-2; possible D gene TRBD1, 5 bases. The CDR3 region is CASGRRGDNYGYTF. In DNA form, the CDR3 reads TGCGCCAGCGGCCGACGGGGGGATAACTATGGCTACACCTTC.